This TCR beta chain was obtained from a study of T cell repertoires in aging, cancer and after chemotherapy (dated by TCRdb to between 2019 and 2020). Some background on the complete study: Donors spanned six age groups from 30 or younger to 70 or older, with at least three individuals per group. TCR repertoires from healthy donor controls were recorded over periods of several months to years and showed clear clonal overlap between repeated samplings. About 9.3 million TCR reads were contained in the full dataset. To examine immunoaging and T cell reconstitution after chemotherapy, the study profiled TCR beta repertoires in peripheral blood from healthy donors and cancer patients. The cohort comprised some 220 cancer patients, approximately 90 with hematological and around 120 with solid cancers, plus 95 healthy donors as a reference group. Overall study results and their limits: The authors noted that the repertoire data do not allow conclusions about immunological memory after chemotherapy. Median generation probability increased over the chemotherapy interval in both cancer cohorts, suggesting repertoire reconstitution through rebound thymic output. Declining TCR diversity with age in healthy donors was mainly explained by loss of richness; in cancer patients, loss of evenness also contributed. Significantly lower blood TCR diversity and higher clonality were observed in untreated patients with hematological or solid cancers than in age-matched healthy donors.

V and J are trimmed by 4 bases and 7 bases, and the gene matches miss 7 bases of the junction. The CDR3 covers 15 residues, taking in both the cysteine and the phenylalanine. The read is trimmed to its CDR3 DNA, 45 bases read in frame from base 1. CDR1 and CDR2 are read off the germline V gene as KGHSH and LQKENI. Instead of sorted cells or RNA, genomic DNA extracted from peripheral blood served as the source for amplifying TCR beta rearrangements. Multiplex touch-down PCR with a mixed TRB-A/B primer pool was used to amplify rearranged TRB sequences covering the V, D and J segments. Illumina adapters and sample indices were added to the amplicons in two consecutive PCR reactions performed with Phusion HS II polymerase. The amplicons were purified from gel with the NucleoSpin Gel and PCR Clean-up kit and then assessed with Qubit and an Agilent 2100 Bioanalyzer. Sequencing of libraries was carried out on an Illumina MiSeq in 600-cycle, single-indexed, paired-end runs. The original pipeline was this. Processing of the TRB sequences was carried out with MiXCR versions 2.12 and 3.0.5. Each unique CDR3 nucleotide sequence counted as one clone, and only productive sequences with at least two reads were retained. The repertoire metrics were Shannon diversity, evenness, clonality (defined as one minus evenness), and alpha-parameterized diversity profiles covering alpha 0 to 5. The IGoR algorithm was used to calculate generation probabilities for clones in the paired samples taken before and after chemotherapy. TCRdb ran its own pipeline on the public reads, namely fastp trimming at Q25 and MiXCR clone calling, and kept in-frame beta chains. All rows with the same CDR3 protein become a single entry with the most common DNA and genes. For this entry, the V and J calls and clone size follow TCRdb and not the study's own pipeline. The sample table contains around 10,000 distinct CDR3 sequences; only one count was recorded for about 30% of them. Clones ranked in the top ten supply about a fifth of the sample.

Comment on this clonotype: It has no known antigen specificity. No per-base quality is available; no much larger clone lies one base away.

The receptor's source is a human donor in good health. The donor label of this sample is uncertain. Here the chain combines TRBV18 and TRBJ1-5; TRBD1 lines up with 10 middle nucleotides. Sequencing input: blood. The DNA reads as follows: TGTGCCAGCTCACTAACCGGGACAGGGGAGCAGCCCCAGCATTTT. Protein translation: CASSLTGTGEQPQHF.